The text below deals with one T cell receptor beta chain. Antigen: not known. V lost 0 bases, J lost 4 bases, and 2 bases stayed unmatched. This CDR3 has 15 residues. The germline V gene has CDR1 SGHRS and CDR2 YFSETQ. This entry belongs to a study of cytomegalovirus exposure and HLA in healthy donors. Whole-study results and caveats: Further analysis was carried out later, and it showed several of the most significant clusters appearing linked to common viral pathogens. The study put 160 or so TCR beta chains on its list as cytomegalovirus-associated.

PCR employed 60 Vbeta and 13 Jbeta primers. Data came from immunoSEQ multiplex PCR; TCRdb stores just in-frame clones and leaves some out. The profile shows about 120,000 clones, 82% of them singletons. This rearrangement joins TRBV5-1 to TRBJ2-1, with 9 bases identical to TRBD2. Sequencing was carried out using PBMCs. The receptor comes from a woman between 18 and 30 years old in good health and CMV-seronegative. CDR3 DNA sequence: TGCGCCAGCAGCTTGGTCCTAGCGGGGTACAATGAGCAGTTCTTC. Residues: CASSLVLAGYNEQFF.